This TCR beta chain was captured in a study of identical twins. The CDR3 runs 12 residues. Germline V lookup: CDR1 SGHTA, CDR2 FQGNSA. Between the trimmed V and J ends, which lost 3 bases and 9 bases, there was a span of 9 bases. Whole-study results and caveats: Weaker excess twin sharing was observed in beta out-of-frame sequences.

From the 5' RACE reads, TCRdb called clonotypes with MiXCR, one entry per CDR3 protein. This sample carries 700,000 or so distinct CDR3 sequences, over 8.5% of them seen once, and the ten largest clones take around 0.98%. This clonotype was observed a handful of times. The antigen is unknown. The same sample was also used in a study of yellow fever vaccine responses in identical twins.

The sample was PBMCs. The V gene is TRBV7-2, the J gene TRBJ2-1; D unresolved. The source of this sequence is a woman under 30 in good health. The CDR3 here is CASSFEVGEQFF. Here the CDR3 DNA reads TGTGCCAGCAGCTTCGAAGTTGGTGAGCAGTTCTTC.